This T cell receptor (beta chain) was recovered during a study of immune evolution from preneoplasia to lung adenocarcinoma. Whole-study results and caveats: From normal lung to invasive adenocarcinoma, top clone frequencies appeared to decrease.

Resections took place in Japan or China from about 2014 to 2018. Two lung cancer pathologists independently confirmed each histologic diagnosis. Measured with immunoSEQ multiplex PCR; TCRdb has only the in-frame clones, and not every one. The sample has about 8,200 clones, approximately 75% seen once. Comment on this clone: Its matching antigen is unknown.

The CDR3 has 16 residues. V was cut by 0 bases and J by 0 bases, with 12 bases left in between. Germline-derived CDR1 and CDR2 are MNHNY and SVGAGI (reference sequence). V gene TRBV6-6 combines with J gene TRBJ2-7; unclear D gene. The sample was FFPE adjacent normal lung tissue. The TCR was taken from a person between 60 and 80 years old with lung adenocarcinoma. CDR3 sequence: CASSYSMSESSYEQYF. The CDR3 DNA reads TGTGCCAGCAGTTACTCGATGTCAGAGAGCTCCTACGAGCAGTACTTC.